A single sample is the source of the 4 T cell receptor beta chains below, sequenced in a study of T cell responses to AZD1222 COVID-19 vaccine (dated by TCRdb to 2020 to 2022). The library was built by means of the immunoSEQ multiplex PCR assay. The source is immuneACCESS, and TCRdb retained only in-frame sequences with V and J called. Part of the clones is not carried over; for the studies checked, unresolved V genes explain less than half of this, and the remainder is unexplained. The sample table contains some 110,000 clones; only one count was recorded for roughly 92% of them. Approximately 1.5% of the sample rests with the top ten. The time point label on this specimen signifies: baseline before first vaccination. Sample: peripheral blood, taken on day 0 of AZD1222 vaccination. Source of these receptors: an adult in good health.

The genes are TRBV4-3 and TRBJ2-6; 10 nucleotides line up with TRBD2. The CDR3 spans 18 residues. V gave up 1 base and J gave up 0 bases; unmatched junction bases: 3. Germline-derived CDR1 and CDR2 are LGHNA and YSLEER. The CDR3 DNA sequence: TGCGCCAGCAGCCAAGCCCCTAGCGGGAGCTCTGGGGCCAACGTCCTGACTTTC. Translated, it gives CASSQAPSGSSGANVLTF.

The rearrangement links TRBV3-1 (or the pseudogene TRBV3-2) to TRBJ2-5; 7 bases line up with TRBD2. The CDR3 consists of 18 residues. V lost 4 bases, J lost 4 bases, and 18 bases stayed unmatched. Germline assignment: CDR1 LGHDT and CDR2 YNNKEL (reference sequence). As DNA, the CDR3 is TGTGCCAGCAGCCGGCGTGTGGTCTCGTGGGAGGGTGTAGAGACCCAGTACTTC. Translated, it gives CASSRRVVSWEGVETQYF.

The V and J genes are TRBV6-6 and TRBJ2-7, with D tentatively TRBD1 (6 bases). Germline loops: CDR1 MNHNY, CDR2 SVGAGI (reference sequence). This CDR3 is 13 amino acids long. Trimming cost V 4 bases and J 3 bases, with 10 bases left between them. CDR3 sequence: CASSFGQHYEQYV. The CDR3 DNA is TGTGCCAGCAGTTTCGGACAGCACTACGAGCAGTACGTC.

The chain is built from TRBV5-1 and TRBJ2-2; D not certain. CDR1 SGHRS and CDR2 YFSETQ come from the germline V gene. The CDR3 consists of 15 residues. V dropped 4 bases and J dropped 4 bases, with 14 bases sitting between them. The DNA of the CDR3 is TGCGCCAGCAGCCTGTCCCCCATGCTCACCGGGGAGCTGTTTTTT. Its translation: CASSLSPMLTGELFF.